This is a list of T cell receptor beta chains from one sample in a study of CD8 T cells in Susac syndrome. TCRdb independently ran MiXCR on the immunoSEQ multiplex PCR reads; one entry per CDR3 protein. The data show some 22,000 distinct CDR3 sequences, with around 92% seen just once and 0.25% to 0.3% held by the top ten. Sequenced sample: CD8+ T cells from PBMCs. The source of these receptors is a human donor in good health. Each CDR3 is given with its conserved first and last residue. D genes are given only for firm matches. The size entry is marked missing in some rows and otherwise reads once, few, many or a size class.

d_call: NA
j_call: TRBJ2-7
clone_size: NA
v_call: TRBV5-4
cdr3_nt: TGTGCCAGCAGCTTGGTTGGGTTTGACGAGCAGTACTTC
cdr3_aa: CASSLVGFDEQYF

d_call: NA
j_call: TRBJ2-1
clone_size: NA
v_call: TRBV10-3
cdr3_nt: TGTGCCATCAGTGAATTCGATGAGCAGTTCTTC
cdr3_aa: CAISEFDEQFF

d_call: TRBD2
j_call: TRBJ2-3
clone_size: NA
v_call: TRBV7-2
cdr3_nt: TGTGCCAGCAGCTTCATAGCGGGCCCCGGGGCGGATACGCAGTATTTT
cdr3_aa: CASSFIAGPGADTQYF

d_call: NA
j_call: TRBJ1-1
clone_size: NA
v_call: TRBV27
cdr3_nt: TGTGCCAGCAGTTCGGGGGCGAACACTGAAGCTTTCTTT
cdr3_aa: CASSSGANTEAFF

d_call: NA
j_call: TRBJ2-1
clone_size: NA
v_call: TRBV20-1
cdr3_nt: TGCAGTGCCAGCTACTATAACCCCTACAATGAGCAGTTCTTC
cdr3_aa: CSASYYNPYNEQFF

d_call: TRBD2
j_call: TRBJ2-7
clone_size: NA
v_call: TRBV6-8
cdr3_nt: TGTGCCAGCCGGCCCCGGGAGGGGTACTACGAGCAGTACTTC
cdr3_aa: CASRPREGYYEQYF

d_call: NA
j_call: TRBJ1-5
clone_size: NA
v_call: TRBV11-2
cdr3_nt: TGTGCCAGCAGCTCGCTTCGGGGGAGTGCCGGGCCCCAGCATTTT
cdr3_aa: CASSSLRGSAGPQHF

d_call: TRBD1
j_call: TRBJ1-1
clone_size: NA
v_call: TRBV25-1
cdr3_nt: TGTGCCAGCAGTGCAGGGGGCAGCACTGAAGCTTTCTTT
cdr3_aa: CASSAGGSTEAFF

d_call: TRBD1
j_call: TRBJ1-4
clone_size: NA
v_call: TRBV11-2
cdr3_nt: TGTGCCAGCAGCTTGGGTGGACAGGCGTGGGCTAATGAAAAACTGTTTTTT
cdr3_aa: CASSLGGQAWANEKLFF

d_call: NA
j_call: TRBJ2-5
clone_size: NA
v_call: TRBV11-2
cdr3_nt: TGTGCCAGCAGCCACGGGGTACTAGTGCATGAAAAGACCCAGTACTTC
cdr3_aa: CASSHGVLVHEKTQYF

d_call: NA
j_call: TRBJ1-5
clone_size: once
v_call: TRBV14
cdr3_nt: TGTGCCAGCAGCCTTTGGGTCCGCCGGTGGGGCAATCAGCCCCAGCATTTT
cdr3_aa: CASSLWVRRWGNQPQHF

d_call: NA
j_call: TRBJ1-6
clone_size: NA
v_call: TRBV6-2/TRBV6-3
cdr3_nt: TGTGCCAGCAGTCACCACGGGGAGGGTGCGGATTCACCCCTCCACTTT
cdr3_aa: CASSHHGEGADSPLHF

d_call: NA
j_call: TRBJ2-5
clone_size: NA
v_call: TRBV27
cdr3_nt: TGTGCCAGCAGTTCCCACAGGGATATCCCTTACCAAGAGACCCAGTACTTC
cdr3_aa: CASSSHRDIPYQETQYF

d_call: NA
j_call: TRBJ1-1
clone_size: NA
v_call: TRBV27
cdr3_nt: TGTGCCAGTCGACTCGGACAGCTGAACACTGAAGCTTTCTTT
cdr3_aa: CASRLGQLNTEAFF

d_call: TRBD1
j_call: TRBJ2-6
clone_size: NA
v_call: TRBV5-4
cdr3_nt: TGTGCCAGCAGCGGGGGACAGGGGTCCGGGGCCAACGTCCTGACTTTC
cdr3_aa: CASSGGQGSGANVLTF

d_call: NA
j_call: TRBJ2-3
clone_size: NA
v_call: TRBV27
cdr3_nt: TGTGCCAGCAGTTTCAGGGGCCCAGATACGCAGTATTTT
cdr3_aa: CASSFRGPDTQYF

d_call: TRBD1
j_call: TRBJ2-7
clone_size: few
v_call: TRBV18
cdr3_nt: TGTGCCAGCTCACTAGGACAGGGCGCCTACGAGCAGTACTTC
cdr3_aa: CASSLGQGAYEQYF

d_call: TRBD2
j_call: TRBJ2-7
clone_size: NA
v_call: TRBV7-8
cdr3_nt: TGTGCCAGCGGCTTAGCTAGCGGGGGGGCTAACTCCTACGAGCAGTACTTC
cdr3_aa: CASGLASGGANSYEQYF

d_call: NA
j_call: TRBJ2-7
clone_size: NA
v_call: TRBV27
cdr3_nt: TGTGCCAGCAGTTTAGTGGTCCGGGGGCCGGGCGAGCAGTACTTC
cdr3_aa: CASSLVVRGPGEQYF

d_call: NA
j_call: TRBJ2-5
clone_size: NA
v_call: TRBV7-8
cdr3_nt: TGTGCCAGCAGCTTAGGGGGCCAAGAGACCCAGTACTTC
cdr3_aa: CASSLGGQETQYF

d_call: TRBD1
j_call: TRBJ2-7
clone_size: NA
v_call: TRBV5-5
cdr3_nt: TGTGCCAGCAGAATTGGACAGGCGAGCTCCTACGAGCAGTACTTC
cdr3_aa: CASRIGQASSYEQYF

d_call: TRBD2
j_call: TRBJ2-1
clone_size: NA
v_call: TRBV4-3
cdr3_nt: TGCGCCAGCAGCCCGGGACTAGCGGGTCTAAATGAGCAGTTCTTC
cdr3_aa: CASSPGLAGLNEQFF

d_call: NA
j_call: TRBJ1-1
clone_size: NA
v_call: TRBV4-3
cdr3_nt: TGCGCCAGCAGCCAAGATAGGAGGGGGGAGAGAGCTTTCTTT
cdr3_aa: CASSQDRRGERAFF

d_call: NA
j_call: TRBJ2-3
clone_size: NA
v_call: TRBV14
cdr3_nt: TGTGCCAGCAGCCAACTGGGTGTGCGAGCCACAGATACGCAGTATTTT
cdr3_aa: CASSQLGVRATDTQYF

d_call: NA
j_call: TRBJ1-1
clone_size: NA
v_call: TRBV10-3
cdr3_nt: TGTGCCATCACCCCAGAGAGCAACACTGAAGCTTTCTTT
cdr3_aa: CAITPESNTEAFF

d_call: TRBD1
j_call: TRBJ1-2
clone_size: NA
v_call: TRBV9
cdr3_nt: TGTGCCAGCAGCCTTCGACAGGGGATGGGGTATGGCTACACCTTC
cdr3_aa: CASSLRQGMGYGYTF

d_call: NA
j_call: TRBJ1-1
clone_size: NA
v_call: TRBV29-1
cdr3_nt: TGCAGCGTTAAACGAGGGGACACTGAAGCTTTCTTT
cdr3_aa: CSVKRGDTEAFF

d_call: NA
j_call: TRBJ1-2
clone_size: NA
v_call: TRBV29-1
cdr3_nt: TGCAGCGTTGAAGAACCCCGTATCCTGGAAGTAGATGGCTACACCTTC
cdr3_aa: CSVEEPRILEVDGYTF

d_call: NA
j_call: TRBJ2-1
clone_size: NA
v_call: TRBV12-5
cdr3_nt: TGTGCTAGTGGCCCCCGGACAGCGCAATTATACAATGAGCAGTTCTTC
cdr3_aa: CASGPRTAQLYNEQFF

d_call: TRBD2
j_call: TRBJ2-6
clone_size: NA
v_call: TRBV3-1
cdr3_nt: TGTGCCAGCAGCCAAGGACGGCTGACTAGCGGGCTGCAGGGAACCAACGTCCTGACTTTC
cdr3_aa: CASSQGRLTSGLQGTNVLTF

d_call: NA
j_call: TRBJ2-4
clone_size: NA
v_call: TRBV12-3/TRBV12-4
cdr3_nt: TGTGCCAGCAGTCCCCCTGGGAAAGCCAAAAACATTCAGTACTTC
cdr3_aa: CASSPPGKAKNIQYF

d_call: TRBD1
j_call: TRBJ1-1
clone_size: NA
v_call: TRBV4-3
cdr3_nt: TGCGCCAGCAGCCAAGGGGGGACAGGGGGTATAGCTTTCTTT
cdr3_aa: CASSQGGTGGIAFF

d_call: NA
j_call: TRBJ1-2
clone_size: NA
v_call: TRBV9
cdr3_nt: TGTGCCAGCAGCGTAGGGGAAGGTTCCAACTATGGCTACACCTTC
cdr3_aa: CASSVGEGSNYGYTF

d_call: NA
j_call: TRBJ1-5
clone_size: NA
v_call: TRBV3-1
cdr3_nt: TGTGCCAGCAGCCAAGGTGATCAGCCCCAGCATTTT
cdr3_aa: CASSQGDQPQHF

d_call: NA
j_call: TRBJ2-3
clone_size: once
v_call: TRBV9
cdr3_nt: TGTGCCAGCAGCCCCCAGGGGGGGGCGGGAGATACGCAGTATTTT
cdr3_aa: CASSPQGGAGDTQYF

d_call: TRBD2
j_call: TRBJ2-1
clone_size: once
v_call: TRBV20-1
cdr3_nt: TGCAGTGCTAGAGATCCCGGGACTACCTACAATGAGCAGTTCTTC
cdr3_aa: CSARDPGTTYNEQFF

d_call: TRBD1
j_call: TRBJ1-6
clone_size: NA
v_call: TRBV10-3
cdr3_nt: TGTGCCATCAAAGGACAGGGTTGGTCACCCCTCCACTTT
cdr3_aa: CAIKGQGWSPLHF

d_call: NA
j_call: TRBJ2-7
clone_size: NA
v_call: TRBV4-3
cdr3_nt: TGCGCCAGCAGCCAAAAAGCAGGGTTGGAAGCCTCCTACGAGCAGTACTTC
cdr3_aa: CASSQKAGLEASYEQYF

d_call: NA
j_call: TRBJ2-7
clone_size: NA
v_call: TRBV5-1
cdr3_nt: TGCGCCAGCAGCTTGTGGGGTAAAGAGCAGTACTTC
cdr3_aa: CASSLWGKEQYF

d_call: TRBD2
j_call: TRBJ2-5
clone_size: NA
v_call: TRBV12-5
cdr3_nt: TGTGCTAGTGGTTTCCCCGGAGAAGCGGGGGGCCAAGAGACCCAGTACTTC
cdr3_aa: CASGFPGEAGGQETQYF

d_call: NA
j_call: TRBJ1-2
clone_size: NA
v_call: TRBV12-3/TRBV12-4
cdr3_nt: TGTGCCAGCAGTTTGAGCAGTCACTATGGCTACACCTTC
cdr3_aa: CASSLSSHYGYTF

d_call: TRBD1
j_call: TRBJ2-7
clone_size: NA
v_call: TRBV7-9
cdr3_nt: TGTGCCAGCAGCTTAGAATGGACAGGGAGTCGCGAGCAGTACTTC
cdr3_aa: CASSLEWTGSREQYF

d_call: TRBD1
j_call: TRBJ2-1
clone_size: NA
v_call: TRBV6-5
cdr3_nt: TGTGCCAGCAGTTTACAGGGGGCGAATGAGCAGTTCTTC
cdr3_aa: CASSLQGANEQFF

d_call: NA
j_call: TRBJ2-2
clone_size: NA
v_call: TRBV5-6
cdr3_nt: TGTGCCAGCAGCTTGAGGGGCGCCTACACCGGGGAGCTGTTTTTT
cdr3_aa: CASSLRGAYTGELFF

d_call: NA
j_call: TRBJ2-2
clone_size: NA
v_call: TRBV5-1
cdr3_nt: TGCGCCAGCAGCTTGTCAGGGCATCCGAGAGGTACCGGGGAGCTGTTTTTT
cdr3_aa: CASSLSGHPRGTGELFF

d_call: NA
j_call: TRBJ2-7
clone_size: NA
v_call: TRBV19
cdr3_nt: TGTGCCGTTCAGATTGGACTGGAGCAGTACTTC
cdr3_aa: CAVQIGLEQYF

d_call: NA
j_call: TRBJ2-2
clone_size: NA
v_call: TRBV5-6
cdr3_nt: TGTGCCAGCAGCTTGGAGAGCAGGGTGAACACCGGGGAGCTGTTTTTT
cdr3_aa: CASSLESRVNTGELFF

d_call: NA
j_call: TRBJ2-1
clone_size: NA
v_call: TRBV4-3
cdr3_nt: TGCGCCAGCAGCCAAGATACTATTGCTGGCTCCTACAATGAGCAGTTCTTC
cdr3_aa: CASSQDTIAGSYNEQFF

d_call: NA
j_call: TRBJ1-6
clone_size: NA
v_call: TRBV19
cdr3_nt: TGTGCCAGTATGGCGTGGACAGAACATAATTCACCCCTCCACTTT
cdr3_aa: CASMAWTEHNSPLHF

d_call: NA
j_call: TRBJ2-2
clone_size: NA
v_call: TRBV9
cdr3_nt: TGTGCCAGCAGCGTAGATGAGAGTGGGGGCACCGGGGAGCTGTTTTTT
cdr3_aa: CASSVDESGGTGELFF

d_call: NA
j_call: TRBJ1-2
clone_size: NA
v_call: TRBV7-6
cdr3_nt: TGTGCCAGCAGCTCACATGACAGAAACTCAAACTATGGCTACACCTTC
cdr3_aa: CASSSHDRNSNYGYTF

d_call: TRBD1
j_call: TRBJ2-7
clone_size: NA
v_call: TRBV4-1
cdr3_nt: TGCGCCAGCAGCCCGGGACAGAGCTCCTACGAGCAGTACTTC
cdr3_aa: CASSPGQSSYEQYF

d_call: NA
j_call: TRBJ1-1
clone_size: NA
v_call: TRBV6-6
cdr3_nt: TGTGCCAGCAGTTGGGCCGGGACTAGCACTGAAGCTTTCTTT
cdr3_aa: CASSWAGTSTEAFF

d_call: NA
j_call: TRBJ2-1
clone_size: NA
v_call: TRBV2
cdr3_nt: TGTGCCGGCCGGAGGAGCGGGTACAATGAGCAGTTCTTC
cdr3_aa: CAGRRSGYNEQFF

d_call: NA
j_call: TRBJ2-3
clone_size: NA
v_call: TRBV11-2
cdr3_nt: TGTGCCAGCAGCTTTTTCCAGAGCACAGATACGCAGTATTTT
cdr3_aa: CASSFFQSTDTQYF

d_call: NA
j_call: TRBJ2-7
clone_size: NA
v_call: TRBV25-1
cdr3_nt: TGTGCCAGCAGTGATTCCTACGAGCAGTACTTC
cdr3_aa: CASSDSYEQYF

d_call: TRBD1
j_call: TRBJ1-4
clone_size: NA
v_call: TRBV5-8
cdr3_nt: TGTGCCAGCAGCAGCGGGACAGCCCCCAATGAAAAACTGTTTTTT
cdr3_aa: CASSSGTAPNEKLFF

d_call: NA
j_call: TRBJ2-7
clone_size: NA
v_call: TRBV6-2/TRBV6-3
cdr3_nt: TGTGCCAGCAACGAGGGATCGGCCTACGAGCAGTACTTC
cdr3_aa: CASNEGSAYEQYF

d_call: NA
j_call: TRBJ1-2
clone_size: NA
v_call: TRBV12-3/TRBV12-4
cdr3_nt: TGTGCCAGCAGTTTCTGGGCAGACAGCCGGGGTGGCTACACCTTC
cdr3_aa: CASSFWADSRGGYTF